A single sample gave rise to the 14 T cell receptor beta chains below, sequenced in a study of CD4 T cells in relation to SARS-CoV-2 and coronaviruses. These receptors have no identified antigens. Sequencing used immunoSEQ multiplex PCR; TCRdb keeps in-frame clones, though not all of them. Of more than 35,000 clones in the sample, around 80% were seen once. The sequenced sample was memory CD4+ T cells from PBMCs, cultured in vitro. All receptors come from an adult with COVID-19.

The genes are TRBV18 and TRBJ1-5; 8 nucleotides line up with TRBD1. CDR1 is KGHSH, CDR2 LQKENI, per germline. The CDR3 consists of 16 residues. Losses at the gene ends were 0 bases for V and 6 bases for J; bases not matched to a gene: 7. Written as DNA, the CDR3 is TGTGCCAGCTCACCACCAGCCGCCAGGGGGCTTCAGCCCCAGCATTTT. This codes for CASSPPAARGLQPQHF.

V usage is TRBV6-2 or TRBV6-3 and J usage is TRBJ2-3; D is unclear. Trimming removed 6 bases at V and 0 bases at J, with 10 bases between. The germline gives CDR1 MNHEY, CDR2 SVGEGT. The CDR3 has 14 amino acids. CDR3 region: CASSPYRSTDTQYF. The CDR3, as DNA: TGTGCCAGCAGCCCATACCGGAGCACAGATACGCAGTATTTT.

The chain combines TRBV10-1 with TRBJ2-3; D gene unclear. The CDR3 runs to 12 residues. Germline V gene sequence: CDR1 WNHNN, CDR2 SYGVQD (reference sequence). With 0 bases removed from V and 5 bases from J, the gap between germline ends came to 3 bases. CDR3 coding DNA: TGCGCCAGCAGTGAGTCCGGAGATACGCAGTATTTT. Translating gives CASSESGDTQYF.

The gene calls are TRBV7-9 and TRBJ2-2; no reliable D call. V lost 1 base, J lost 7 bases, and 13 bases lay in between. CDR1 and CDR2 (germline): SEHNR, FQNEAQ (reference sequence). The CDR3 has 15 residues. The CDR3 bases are TGTGCCAGCAGCTTAGTGAGGCCCTGGGACGGGGAGCTGTTTTTT. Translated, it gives CASSLVRPWDGELFF.

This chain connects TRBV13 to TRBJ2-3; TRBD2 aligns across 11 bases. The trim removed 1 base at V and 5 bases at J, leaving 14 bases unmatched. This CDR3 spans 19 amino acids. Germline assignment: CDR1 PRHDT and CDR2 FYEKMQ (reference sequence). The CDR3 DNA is TGTGCCAGCAGCTTAGAGGCACCGAAACCTAGCGGGAGGAGAGATACGCAGTATTTT. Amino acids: CASSLEAPKPSGRRDTQYF.

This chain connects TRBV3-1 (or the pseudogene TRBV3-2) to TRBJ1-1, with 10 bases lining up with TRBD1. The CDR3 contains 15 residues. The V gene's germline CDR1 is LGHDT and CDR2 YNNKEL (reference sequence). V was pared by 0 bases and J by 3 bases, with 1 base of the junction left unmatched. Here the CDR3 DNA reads TGTGCCAGCAGCCAAGAGGGGACAGGGGACACTGAAGCTTTCTTT. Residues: CASSQEGTGDTEAFF.

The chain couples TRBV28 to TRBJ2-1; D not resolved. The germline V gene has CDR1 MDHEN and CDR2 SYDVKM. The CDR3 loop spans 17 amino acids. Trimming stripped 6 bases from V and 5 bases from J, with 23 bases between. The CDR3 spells CASSTPLGGFENNEQFF. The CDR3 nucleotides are TGTGCCAGCAGCACACCCCTAGGTGGGTTTGAGAACAATGAGCAGTTCTTC.

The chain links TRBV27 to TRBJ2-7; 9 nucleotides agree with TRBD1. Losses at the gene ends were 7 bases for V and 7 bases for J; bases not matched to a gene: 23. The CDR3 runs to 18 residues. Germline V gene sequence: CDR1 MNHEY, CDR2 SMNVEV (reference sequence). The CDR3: CASKGRAVQGAHSGEQYF. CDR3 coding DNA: TGTGCCAGCAAAGGGCGGGCTGTACAGGGGGCGCATTCGGGAGAGCAGTACTTC.

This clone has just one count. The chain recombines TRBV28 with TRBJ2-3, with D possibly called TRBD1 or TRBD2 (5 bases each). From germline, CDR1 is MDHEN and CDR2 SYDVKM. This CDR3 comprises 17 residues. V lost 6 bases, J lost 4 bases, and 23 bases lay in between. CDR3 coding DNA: TGTGCCAGCAGCACACGACGTGGGGGAGAAGGCGCAGATACGCAGTATTTT. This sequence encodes CASSTRRGGEGADTQYF. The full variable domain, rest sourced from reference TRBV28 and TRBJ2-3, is DVKVTQSSRYLVKRTGEKVFLECVQDMDHENMFWYRQDPGLGLRLIYFSYDVKMKEKGDIPEGYSVSREKKERFSLILESASTNQTSMYLCASSTRRGGEGADTQYFGPGTRLTVL.

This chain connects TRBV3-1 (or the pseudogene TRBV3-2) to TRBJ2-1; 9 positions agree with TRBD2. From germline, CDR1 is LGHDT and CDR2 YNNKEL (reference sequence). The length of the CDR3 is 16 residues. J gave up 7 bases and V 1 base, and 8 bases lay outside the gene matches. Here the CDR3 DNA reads TGTGCCAGCAGCCAAGGGCGGGAGGGCCGTAAAAATGAGCAGTTCTTC. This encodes CASSQGREGRKNEQFF.

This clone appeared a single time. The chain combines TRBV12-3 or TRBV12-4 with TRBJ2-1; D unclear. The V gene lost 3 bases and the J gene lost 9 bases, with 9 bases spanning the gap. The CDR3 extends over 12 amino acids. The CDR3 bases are TGTGCCAGCAGTTTTCGAGCTGGTGAGCAGTTCTTC. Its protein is CASSFRAGEQFF.

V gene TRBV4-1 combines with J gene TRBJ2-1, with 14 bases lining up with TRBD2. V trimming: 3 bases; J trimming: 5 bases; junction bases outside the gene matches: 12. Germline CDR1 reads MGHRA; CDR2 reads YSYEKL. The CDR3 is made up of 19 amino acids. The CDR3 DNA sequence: TGCGCCAGCAGCCACATCGGACTAGCGGGAGGTCCCGCCCACAATGAGCAGTTCTTC. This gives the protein CASSHIGLAGGPAHNEQFF.

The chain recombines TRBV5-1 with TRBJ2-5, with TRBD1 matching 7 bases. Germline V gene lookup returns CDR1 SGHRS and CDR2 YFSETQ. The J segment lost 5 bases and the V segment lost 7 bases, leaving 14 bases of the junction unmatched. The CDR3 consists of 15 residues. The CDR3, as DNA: TGCGCCAGCGCCAACCCGACAGGGTACGCGGAGACCCAGTACTTC. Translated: CASANPTGYAETQYF. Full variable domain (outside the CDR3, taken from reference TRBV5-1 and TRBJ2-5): KAGVTQTPRYLIKTRGQQVTLSCSPISGHRSVSWYQQTPGQGLQFLFEYFSETQRNKGNFPGRFSGRQFSNSRSEMNVSTLELGDSALYLCASANPTGYAETQYFGPGTRLLVL.

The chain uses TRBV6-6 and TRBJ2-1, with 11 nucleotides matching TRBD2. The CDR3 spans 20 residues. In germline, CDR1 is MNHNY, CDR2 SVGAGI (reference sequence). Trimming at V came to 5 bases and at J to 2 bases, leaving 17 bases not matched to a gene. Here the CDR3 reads CASSHQRTERGLAAYNEQFF. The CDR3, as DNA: TGTGCCAGCAGTCACCAAAGGACTGAACGGGGACTAGCGGCCTACAATGAGCAGTTCTTC.